These T cell receptor beta chains were read from a single sample in a study of cytomegalovirus exposure and HLA in healthy donors. Measured with immunoSEQ multiplex PCR; TCRdb has only the in-frame clones, and not every one. Of some 150,000 clones in the sample, roughly 80% are singletons; the top ten hold approximately 4%. What was sequenced was PBMCs. These receptors all come from a woman in her forties in good health and CMV-seronegative. Both conserved end residues are trimmed from each CDR3. Clone size, where shown, is once, few, many, or a class for clones that have expanded.

>TRBJ2-7|few|TRBV6-5
ASSYRSGTGSYEQY
>TRBJ1-2|.|TRBV28
ASSPILGGGRGNYGYT
>TRBJ2-2|.|TRBV5-1
ASSLFGGTPANTGELF
>TRBJ1-4|.|TRBV30
AWSTPRGQLNEKLF
>TRBJ2-3|.|TRBV9
ASSVEASGGAWLDTQY
>TRBJ2-1|.|TRBV29-1
SVEEDRYNEQF
>TRBJ2-5|.|TRBV4-1
ASSPRGDIGETQY
>TRBJ1-2|.|TRBV5-4
ASSPGTGKRIYGYT
>TRBJ1-1|.|TRBV9
ASSVGARVNTEAF
>TRBJ2-5|.|TRBV30
AWGFEETQY
>TRBJ1-2|.|TRBV6-6
ACQGLENYGYT
>TRBJ2-3|.|TRBV7-9
ASSLAGQLTTDTQY
>TRBJ2-1|once|TRBV7-9
ASSSGDSRSDEQF
>TRBJ2-3|.|TRBV19
ASSIGLQITDTQY
>TRBJ1-1|.|TRBV5-1
ASSSGTGVHNTEAF
>TRBJ1-6|once|TRBV28
ASSLRGNNSPLH
>TRBJ2-7|few|TRBV5-3
ARSSTPGLGSYEQY
>TRBJ2-5|.|TRBV18
ASSPPGHSLETQY
>TRBJ1-6|once|TRBV12-1
ASSPFSSRGYNSPLH
>TRBJ1-4|.|TRBV6-1
ASEGGGEKLF